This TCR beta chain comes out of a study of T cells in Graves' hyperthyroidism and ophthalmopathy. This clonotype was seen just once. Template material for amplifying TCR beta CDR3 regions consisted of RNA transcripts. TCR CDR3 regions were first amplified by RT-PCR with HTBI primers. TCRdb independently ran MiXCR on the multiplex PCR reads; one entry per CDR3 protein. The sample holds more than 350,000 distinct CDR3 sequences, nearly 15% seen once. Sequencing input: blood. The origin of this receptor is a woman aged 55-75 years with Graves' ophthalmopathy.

CDR3 nucleotide sequence: TGTGCCAGCAGCCCCGTCGGGGCCACAGATACGCAGTATTTT. Translation: CASSPVGATDTQYF. The genes are TRBV7-9 and TRBJ2-3; D possibly uses TRBD1 or TRBD2 (5 bases each). V was pared by 5 bases and J by 2 bases, with 11 bases between. This CDR3 is built from 14 residues. Looked up from germline, CDR1 is SEHNR and CDR2 is FQNEAQ (reference sequence). Supplemented by reference TRBV7-9 and TRBJ2-3, the full variable domain reads DTGVSQNPRHKITKRGQNVTFRCDPISEHNRLYWYRQTLGQGPEFLTYFQNEAQLEKSRLLSDRFSAERPKGSFSTLEIQRTEQGDSAMYLCASSPVGATDTQYFGPGTRLTVL.